This is a list of T cell receptor beta chains from one sample in a study of blood T cell repertoires in COVID-19. Libraries were prepared by immunoSEQ multiplex PCR; TCRdb keeps only in-frame clonotypes and omits some of them. This sample yields 120,000 or so clones, of which roughly 79% are seen a single time; 20% to 25% belongs to the top ten. The material sequenced was peripheral blood. Receptor source: a human donor in a cohort sampled during active COVID-19. Each CDR3 is given with its conserved first and last residue. A D gene is named only where the DNA matches it firmly. Size tells how often a clone was seen (once, few, many) or the class of an expanded clone, and some rows leave it out.

>TRBV7-9|13|.|TRBD1|TRBJ2-7
CASSLTGEVGQYF
TGTGCCAGCAGCTTGACAGGGGAGGTGGGTCAGTACTTC
>TRBV23-1|16|.|TRBD1|TRBJ2-1
CASSLGDRTFYNEQFF
TGCGCCAGCAGTCTAGGGGACAGGACCTTCTACAATGAGCAGTTCTTC
>TRBV15|16|.|.|TRBJ2-3
CATSRGLSPSTDTQYF
TGTGCCACCAGCAGAGGACTGTCTCCAAGCACAGATACGCAGTATTTT
>TRBV18|17|few|TRBD1|TRBJ1-1
CASSPIEGQRLNTEAFF
TGTGCCAGCTCACCGATCGAGGGACAGCGTCTGAACACTGAAGCTTTCTTT
>TRBV20-1|11|.|.|TRBJ2-7
CSGASQHEQYF
TGCAGTGGGGCCTCCCAACACGAGCAGTACTTC
>TRBV12-3/TRBV12-4|13|.|TRBD1|TRBJ1-1
CASKGQVNTEAFF
TGTGCCAGCAAAGGACAGGTGAACACTGAAGCTTTCTTT
>TRBV7-3|13|.|TRBD1|TRBJ2-3
CASSLGQGRAQYF
TGTGCCAGCAGCCTCGGACAGGGTCGGGCGCAGTATTTT
>TRBV19|12|.|.|TRBJ2-7
CASSKDAYEQYF
TGTGCCAGTAGTAAAGACGCCTACGAGCAGTACTTC
>TRBV7-3|14|.|.|TRBJ1-1
CASSLVGKNTEAFF
TGTGCCAGCAGCCTTGTGGGCAAGAACACTGAAGCTTTCTTT
>TRBV7-2|15|once|TRBD2|TRBJ2-5
CASSALAGVQETQYF
TGTGCCAGCAGCGCACTAGCGGGAGTCCAAGAGACCCAGTACTTC
>TRBV7-6|15|.|TRBD1|TRBJ2-1
CASSPEGTGDNEQFF
TGTGCCAGCAGCCCAGAAGGGACAGGGGACAATGAGCAGTTCTTC
>TRBV25-1|16|once|.|TRBJ2-7
CASSETGTSNSDEQYF
TGTGCCAGCAGTGAAACCGGGACTTCAAATTCTGACGAGCAGTACTTC
>TRBV2|14|.|.|TRBJ1-6
CASRSQGRDSPLHF
TGTGCCAGCAGGAGCCAAGGGCGGGATTCACCCCTCCACTTT
>TRBV6-6|15|.|TRBD1|TRBJ1-5
CASSYSEGAHQPQHF
TGTGCCAGCAGTTACTCGGAGGGGGCGCATCAGCCCCAGCATTTT
>TRBV24-1|14|.|TRBD1|TRBJ1-2
CATSEPDRGGGYTF
TGTGCCACCAGTGAACCCGACAGGGGAGGTGGCTACACCTTC
>TRBV5-1|15|.|.|TRBJ2-3
CASSFSGTSTDTQYF
TGCGCCAGCAGCTTTTCCGGGACTAGCACAGATACGCAGTATTTT
>TRBV10-3|13|.|.|TRBJ2-7
CAIKSTGLSEQYF
TGTGCCATCAAATCGACAGGACTCAGCGAGCAGTACTTC
>TRBV5-6|14|.|.|TRBJ1-2
CASSFGQGLDGYTF
TGTGCCAGCAGCTTCGGGCAGGGCTTAGATGGCTACACCTTC
>TRBV18|15|.|.|TRBJ1-3
CASSPPSQGRNTIYF
TGTGCCAGCTCACCACCTTCACAGGGAAGAAACACCATATATTTT
>TRBV5-1|15|.|TRBD2|TRBJ2-3
CASNIAGGPLDTQYF
TGCGCCAGCAACATAGCGGGGGGGCCGCTAGATACGCAGTATTTT
>TRBV7-3|14|.|TRBD1|TRBJ2-7
CASSLAGTGYEQYF
TGTGCCAGCAGCCTGGCCGGGACAGGCTACGAGCAGTACTTC
>TRBV29-1|12|.|.|TRBJ2-7
CSVVGGAYEQYF
TGCAGCGTTGTTGGCGGGGCCTACGAGCAGTACTTC
>TRBV6-1|14|.|TRBD1|TRBJ1-2
CASSDITGGIGYTF
TGTGCCAGCAGTGACATAACAGGGGGCATTGGCTACACCTTC
>TRBV12-3/TRBV12-4|13|.|.|TRBJ1-1
CASSLGPNTEAFF
TGTGCCAGCAGTTTGGGGCCAAACACTGAAGCTTTCTTT
>TRBV7-6|16|few|TRBD1|TRBJ2-5
CASSPTGTGRAGTQYF
TGTGCCAGCAGCCCAACCGGGACAGGGAGGGCCGGGACCCAGTACTTC
>TRBV10-3|13|.|.|TRBJ2-3
CAISYTLADTQYF
TGTGCCATCAGTTACACCCTGGCCGATACGCAGTATTTT
>TRBV28|17|.|TRBD2|TRBJ2-4
CASSLLAGVPAKNIQYF
TGTGCCAGCAGTCTGCTAGCGGGAGTGCCAGCCAAAAACATTCAGTACTTC
>TRBV19|13|.|.|TRBJ2-2
CASSGTNTGELFF
TGTGCCAGTTCCGGGACAAATACCGGGGAGCTGTTTTTT
>TRBV28|14|few|TRBD1|TRBJ1-1
CASNHPGGGSEAFF
TGTGCCAGCAACCATCCCGGAGGGGGCTCTGAAGCTTTCTTT
>TRBV4-1|17|.|.|TRBJ2-7
CASSQGTIKDSSYEQYF
TGCGCCAGCAGCCAAGGAACAATCAAGGACAGTTCCTACGAGCAGTACTTC
>TRBV27|15|.|TRBD1|TRBJ2-7
CASSTPGQGHHEQYF
TGTGCCAGCAGTACACCGGGACAGGGGCACCACGAGCAGTACTTC
>TRBV28|15|.|TRBD1|TRBJ1-2
CASSPAPDRKNGYTF
TGTGCCAGCAGTCCCGCCCCGGACAGGAAAAATGGCTACACCTTC
>TRBV28|16|once|TRBD1|TRBJ2-2
CASSSGTGGKVGELFF
TGTGCCAGCAGTTCCGGGACAGGGGGAAAGGTCGGGGAGCTGTTTTTT
>TRBV19|16|few|TRBD1|TRBJ1-1
CASTQTGTVTNTEAFF
TGTGCCAGTACCCAGACCGGGACAGTAACGAACACTGAAGCTTTCTTT
>TRBV29-1|16|.|TRBD2|TRBJ2-3
CSVVASGSPSTDTQYF
TGCAGCGTTGTCGCTAGCGGGAGCCCTAGCACAGATACGCAGTATTTT
>TRBV5-5|12|.|.|TRBJ1-2
CASSLIGVGYTF
TGTGCCAGCAGCTTGATCGGGGTCGGCTACACCTTC